This entry describes one T cell receptor beta chain. These data are taken from a study of CD8 T cells in Susac syndrome. When the RNA was reverse transcribed, random hexamers were used with an input of about 0.5 to 1 ug. MiXCR, run by TCRdb on the immunoSEQ multiplex PCR reads, gives a single entry per CDR3 protein. This sample has about 180,000 distinct CDR3 sequences, with approximately 95% found just once. CD8+ and CD4+ T cells from blood underwent TCR beta sequencing. This clonotype was sampled from a human donor with multiple sclerosis. Sequenced sample: CD8+ T cells from PBMCs.

The CDR3 DNA reads TGTGCCAGCAGTCGTCGCGGGGGAACCTACGAGCAGTACTTC. Its translation: CASSRRGGTYEQYF. The rearrangement links TRBV7-2 to TRBJ2-7; 7 positions match TRBD2. Unmatched junction bases numbered 7, after V lost 6 bases and J lost 2 bases. Germline V gene data show CDR1 as SGHTA and CDR2 as FQGNSA. The CDR3 runs 14 residues.